One and the same sample provided the 28 T cell receptor beta chains below, sequenced in a study of early T cells in non-severe SARS-CoV-2 infection. TCRdb reanalysed the 5' RACE reads using MiXCR and keeps one entry per CDR3 protein. This sample has approximately 44,000 distinct CDR3 sequences, with roughly an eighth found just once. Sequencing was performed on whole blood. These receptors were collected from an adult who was a healthcare worker with PCR-confirmed SARS-CoV-2 infection or an uninfected control (not recorded which).

This clonotype rates as medium-sized. This sequence joins TRBV4-2 and TRBJ1-4, with 8 bases identical to TRBD1. Germline CDR1 reads LGHNA; CDR2 reads YNFKEQ. CDR3 length equals 14 residues. The trim removed 3 bases at V and 8 bases at J, leaving 5 bases unmatched. The CDR3 protein is CASSQDRVEEKLFF. In nucleotides, the CDR3 is TGTGCCAGCAGCCAGGACAGGGTGGAAGAAAAACTGTTTTTT.

This clonotype was counted ten times or more. The chain recombines TRBV19 with TRBJ1-1; 7 nucleotides line up with TRBD1. Germline CDR1 is LNHDA and CDR2 is SQIVND (reference sequence). The CDR3 loop spans 15 amino acids. Unmatched junction bases numbered 6, after V lost 5 bases and J lost 0 bases. The CDR3 DNA reads TGTGCCAGTAGTGCCTGGGACAGCTTGAACACTGAAGCTTTCTTT. Amino acids: CASSAWDSLNTEAFF. The variable domain in full, completed from reference TRBV19 and TRBJ1-1, reads DGGITQSPKYLFRKEGQNVTLSCEQNLNHDAMYWYRQDPGQGLRLIYYSQIVNDFQKGDIAEGYSVSREKKESFPLTVTSAQKNPTAFYLCASSAWDSLNTEAFFGQGTRLTVV.

This chain connects TRBV12-3 or TRBV12-4 to TRBJ2-3; TRBD2 matches at 7 bases. The CDR3 sequence is 14 residues long. The V and J ends lost 1 base and 5 bases, in that order; junction bases with no gene match: 3. The CDR3 sequence: CASSLGGGGDTQYF. DNA of the CDR3: TGTGCCAGCAGTTTAGGCGGGGGAGGAGATACGCAGTATTTT.

A few counts support this clonotype. The rearrangement uses TRBV28 and TRBJ1-2; weak D call: TRBD1 (6 bases). Germline CDR1 reads MDHEN; CDR2 reads SYDVKM. The V end was cut by 2 bases, the J end by 5 bases, with 12 bases between. The CDR3 has 14 residues. In DNA form, the CDR3 reads TGTGCCAGCAGTTTAGCGGACAGTAGATATGGCTACACCTTC. Translation: CASSLADSRYGYTF.

This clonotype has ten or more counts. The chain joins TRBV28 to TRBJ1-2, with unresolved D. This CDR3 has 12 amino acids. The V end was cut by 7 bases, the J end by 4 bases, with 10 bases between. Per the germline V gene, CDR1 is MDHEN and CDR2 is SYDVKM. CDR3 nucleotides: TGTGCCAGCAATGTGACCCCCTATGGCTACACCTTC. Translation gives CASNVTPYGYTF.

This clonotype was seen many times. The rearrangement uses TRBV5-5 and TRBJ2-2, with a weak D call TRBD2 (6 bases). This CDR3 contains 15 residues. Between the trimmed V and J ends, which lost 1 base and 5 bases, there was a span of 12 bases. Germline lookup yields CDR1 SGHKS and CDR2 YYEKEE (reference sequence). The CDR3 spells CASSLYAGGTGELFF. The CDR3 coding sequence is TGTGCCAGCAGCTTGTACGCCGGGGGAACCGGGGAGCTGTTTTTT.

This clonotype was counted ten times or more. This chain links TRBV11-2 with TRBJ2-5; no definite D call. The CDR3 totals 13 residues. From germline, CDR1 is SGHAT and CDR2 FQNNGV. V was cut by 4 bases and J by 9 bases, with 15 bases left in between. CDR3 DNA sequence: TGTGCCAGCAGCTCAGGCCTTACTTGGGCCCAGTACTTC. Translated, it gives CASSSGLTWAQYF. Full variable domain (remainder filled in from reference TRBV11-2 and TRBJ2-5): EAGVAQSPRYKIIEKRQSVAFWCNPISGHATLYWYQQILGQGPKLLIQFQNNGVVDDSQLPKDRFSAERLKGVDSTLKIQPAKLEDSAVYLCASSSGLTWAQYFGPGTRLLVL.

This clonotype has more than one count but fewer than ten. The chain has TRBV20-1 and TRBJ1-6; D is unclear. Between the trimmed V and J ends, which lost 2 bases and 0 bases, there was a span of 14 bases. The CDR3 has 17 amino acids. Germline-derived CDR1 and CDR2 are DFQATT and SNEGSKA (reference sequence). The chain's CDR3 is CSARIEEGGSYNSPLHF. CDR3 nucleotide sequence: TGCAGTGCTAGAATAGAGGAAGGAGGCTCCTATAATTCACCCCTCCACTTT.

This clonotype was observed a few times. V is TRBV5-1 and J is TRBJ2-3; weak D call: TRBD2 (5 bases). With 3 bases removed from V and 2 bases from J, the gap between germline ends came to 10 bases. Germline CDR1 is SGHRS and CDR2 is YFSETQ. This CDR3 has 14 residues. The CDR3, as DNA: TGCGCCAGCAGCTCAACGGACTCCACAGATACGCAGTATTTT. The encoded protein is CASSSTDSTDTQYF.

The chain links TRBV20-1 to TRBJ2-7, with D hard to call. V dropped 5 bases and J dropped 7 bases, with 12 bases sitting between them. Per germline, CDR1 DFQATT and CDR2 SNEGSKA (reference sequence). The CDR3 length is 11 residues. CDR3 amino acids: CSARGPGEQYF. The CDR3 coding sequence is TGCAGTGCTCGTGGACCTGGGGAGCAGTACTTC.

This clonotype came up many times. The rearrangement uses TRBV9 and TRBJ2-1; D might be TRBD2 (6 bases). Trimming took 3 bases from V and 2 from J, leaving 12 bases between them. This CDR3 contains 15 residues. Germline CDR1 and CDR2: SGDLS and YYNGEE. The CDR3 sequence: CASSAASDPYNEQFF. Here the CDR3 DNA reads TGTGCCAGCAGCGCCGCTAGCGACCCCTACAATGAGCAGTTCTTC. The whole variable domain, filled in from reference TRBV9 and TRBJ2-1, reads DSGVTQTPKHLITATGQRVTLRCSPRSGDLSVYWYQQSLDQGLQFLIQYYNGEERAKGNILERFSAQQFPDLHSELNLSSLELGDSALYFCASSAASDPYNEQFFGPGTRLTVL.

This clonotype showed up many times. The chain joins TRBV28 to TRBJ2-1; no clear D. The germline V gene encodes CDR1 MDHEN and CDR2 SYDVKM. The CDR3 is 13 amino acids. Trimming pared 6 bases from V and 5 bases from J, leaving 11 bases between. This chain's CDR3 is CASSSLSNNEQFF. In DNA form, the CDR3 reads TGTGCCAGCAGCTCCCTTAGTAACAATGAGCAGTTCTTC.

The V and J genes are TRBV29-1 and TRBJ2-1; 7 bases match TRBD2. Germline CDR1 and CDR2: SQVTM and ANQGSEA. CDR3 size: 14 residues. Trimming removed 0 bases from V and 8 bases from J; junction bases left unmatched: 7. CDR3 residues: CSVEEVGGSYEQFF. The CDR3 DNA follows: TGCAGCGTTGAAGAGGTGGGGGGGTCCTATGAGCAGTTCTTC.

J is TRBJ2-3 and V is TRBV18; TRBD2 is a possible D gene (6 bases). V gave up 6 bases and J gave up 5 bases, with 21 bases separating them. CDR3 length: 16 residues. In germline, CDR1 is KGHSH, CDR2 LQKENI. For the CDR3, the DNA is TGTGCCAGCTCCCGCCCGACCGGGACTCTGCGAGATACGCAGTATTTT. This translates into CASSRPTGTLRDTQYF.

This clonotype was observed a handful of times. The chain employs TRBV11-2 and TRBJ2-1; D is ambiguous. Germline V gene sequence: CDR1 SGHAT, CDR2 FQNNGV. Trimming removed 1 base at V and 3 bases at J, with 4 bases between. The CDR3 is made up of 13 amino acids. The CDR3 region is CASSLADYNEQFF. The CDR3 DNA follows: TGTGCCAGCAGCTTAGCGGACTACAATGAGCAGTTCTTC.

The chain links TRBV7-2 to TRBJ1-6; D remains unclear. The CDR3 is 14 amino acids. Germline V lookup: CDR1 SGHTA, CDR2 FQGNSA. Trimming shortened V by 3 bases and J by 7 bases, and 10 bases separated the two germline ends. The CDR3 bases are TGTGCCAGCAGCTTCCGACGGACGAATTCACCCCTCCACTTT. It yields the protein CASSFRRTNSPLHF.

In its sample, this clonotype was seen many times. This sequence joins TRBV7-3 and TRBJ2-1; 9 bases map to TRBD1. The trim removed 5 bases at V and 6 bases at J, leaving 5 bases unmatched. CDR1 and CDR2 (germline): SGHTA, FQGTGA. The CDR3 covers 14 residues. The CDR3 loop is CASSPGTGSNEQFF. The CDR3 DNA reads as TGTGCCAGCAGCCCCGGGACAGGGTCCAATGAGCAGTTCTTC.

This clonotype has a count of ten or more. In nucleotides, the CDR3 is TGTGCCAGCAGCCCGCGGGGCAATTCACCCCTCCACTTT. Its protein product is CASSPRGNSPLHF. The gene calls are TRBV7-2 and TRBJ1-6; perhaps TRBD1 as D (5 bases). The V gene's germline CDR1 is SGHTA and CDR2 FQGNSA. V lost 5 bases, J lost 7 bases, and 9 bases lay in between. The CDR3 is made up of 13 amino acids.

This clonotype was observed at least ten times. V and J are TRBV9 and TRBJ2-3; D possibly uses TRBD1 or TRBD2 (5 bases each). The CDR3 runs 14 residues. Trimming cost V 4 bases and J 3 bases, with 12 bases left between them. CDR1 SGDLS and CDR2 YYNGEE come from the germline V gene. DNA of the CDR3: TGTGCCAGCAGCCCTGGGGACCTGACAGATACGCAGTATTTT. This sequence encodes CASSPGDLTDTQYF.

This clonotype was found many times. The J gene is TRBJ2-2, the V gene TRBV27; 13 bases map to TRBD2. Germline values: CDR1 MNHEY, CDR2 SMNVEV (reference sequence). The CDR3 spans 17 residues. The V segment lost 6 bases and the J segment 6 bases; nucleotides outside the gene matches: 10. CDR3 residues: CASRGLAGRVVSGELFF. The CDR3 DNA follows: TGTGCCAGCAGGGGACTAGCGGGGAGGGTGGTATCCGGGGAGCTGTTTTTT.

This clonotype qualifies as medium-sized. The chain employs TRBV25-1 and TRBJ2-7, with a tentative D call TRBD1 (6 bases). The CDR3 has 17 amino acids. The V end lost 5 bases, the J end lost 6 bases, and 26 bases lay between the germline ends. Germline V gives CDR1 MGHDK, CDR2 SYGVNS. The CDR3 loop reads CASSPTGTKTARPEQYF. Written as DNA, the CDR3 is TGTGCCAGCAGTCCTACCGGGACAAAGACTGCCCGACCCGAGCAGTACTTC.

This clonotype was seen more than once but under ten times. The chain has TRBV27 and TRBJ1-6; no clear D. V lost 2 bases and J lost 7, with 12 bases in between. The CDR3 extends over 15 amino acids. CDR1 and CDR2 (germline): MNHEY, SMNVEV (reference sequence). The CDR3 reads CASSLRILGNSPLHF. The CDR3, as DNA: TGTGCCAGCAGTTTAAGGATACTTGGGAATTCACCCCTCCACTTT.

This clonotype was counted once. It may be a read error: a sequence one base away is much more abundant. The chain has TRBV6-4 and TRBJ2-3, with 8 bases that match TRBD2. Germline loops: CDR1 MRHNA, CDR2 SNTAGT. The CDR3 is 13 residues long. The CDR3 nucleotides are TGTGCCAGCAGCGGGGGGGCCACAGATACGCTGTATTTT. It yields the protein CASSGGATDTLYF.

This clonotype has more than one count but fewer than ten. This rearrangement joins TRBV12-3 or TRBV12-4 to TRBJ2-1; D call uncertain. The germline V and J ends were trimmed by 1 base and 2 bases, with 9 bases remaining between them. The CDR3 is 15 residues long. In nucleotides, the CDR3 is TGTGCCAGCAGTTTAGGAGGAAGTCCCTACAATGAGCAGTTCTTC. Translated: CASSLGGSPYNEQFF.

This clonotype was observed at least ten times. The chain carries TRBV12-3 or TRBV12-4 and TRBJ2-5, with 9 nucleotides matching TRBD2. CDR3 length equals 15 residues. Trimming took 3 bases from V and 5 from J; bases not matched to a gene: 7. The CDR3 coding sequence is TGTGCCAGCAGTTTTGCTAGCGGGGTCGAGGAGACCCAGTACTTC. Translated: CASSFASGVEETQYF.

The CDR3, as DNA: TGCAGTGCTAGCAGTGGGGCAGATACGCAGTATTTT. Translation: CSASSGADTQYF. The rearrangement links TRBV20-1 to TRBJ2-3; D uncertain. CDR3 length: 12 residues. Trimming left V 3 bases short and J 4 bases short, with 8 bases between. Germline lookup yields CDR1 DFQATT and CDR2 SNEGSKA (reference sequence).

This clonotype was seen many times. This sequence joins TRBV7-9 and TRBJ2-1; D might be TRBD1 (5 bases). The CDR3 loop spans 16 amino acids. The germline V and J ends were trimmed by 5 bases and 1 base, with 15 bases remaining between them. Germline values: CDR1 SEHNR, CDR2 FQNEAQ (reference sequence). CDR3 amino acids: CASSPPFRVSYNEQFF. The CDR3 nucleotides are TGTGCCAGCAGCCCGCCATTCAGGGTGTCCTACAATGAGCAGTTCTTC.

At least ten counts were recorded for this clonotype. The gene calls are TRBV10-2 and TRBJ2-1, with 15 positions matching TRBD2. The ends lost 3 bases at V and 8 bases at J; junction bases unmatched: 17. Germline CDR1 reads WSHSY; CDR2 reads SAAADI. The CDR3 contains 20 residues. CDR3 sequence (DNA): TGCGCCAGCAGTGAACAAGGGACTAGCGGGAGGATGGGTTTATCCGATGAGCAGTTCTTC. It translates to CASSEQGTSGRMGLSDEQFF.